These 4 T cell receptor beta chains share one sample of origin, sequenced in a study of shared clonotypes between healthy human individuals. Libraries were prepared by immunoSEQ multiplex PCR; TCRdb keeps only in-frame clonotypes and omits some of them. The table includes about 2.4 million clones, 93% detected once. Sequencing was performed on naive CD4+ T cells from PBMCs. As for subset: CD45RA+ positively selected. These receptors came from a man aged 18 to 30 in good health. Some clones in this sample may be carry-over from other donors' samples.

Regarding this clone: Other DNA sequences in this specimen translate into the identical CDR3. The genes are TRBV6-5 and TRBJ2-7; tentative D call: TRBD1 (6 bases). The length of the CDR3 is 14 residues. Deletions cut 2 bases from V and 1 base from J, with 9 bases between. Germline V gene lookup returns CDR1 MNHEY and CDR2 SVGAGI. The CDR3 is CASSYARGSYEQYF. CDR3 DNA: TGTGCCAGCAGTTACGCCAGGGGTTCCTACGAGCAGTACTTC.

The chain couples TRBV27 to TRBJ2-5; 9 bases agree with TRBD1. With V trimmed by 6 bases and J by 3 bases, 2 bases remained unmatched. Germline lookup yields CDR1 MNHEY and CDR2 SMNVEV (reference sequence). The CDR3 contains 13 residues. The CDR3 reads CASRQGAEETQYF. CDR3 DNA sequence: TGTGCCAGCAGACAGGGGGCCGAAGAGACCCAGTACTTC.

This rearrangement joins TRBV28 to TRBJ1-5, with 9 bases aligning to TRBD1. The CDR3 consists of 14 residues. Looked up from germline, CDR1 is MDHEN and CDR2 is SYDVKM. J was trimmed by 6 bases and V by 6 bases; bases with no gene match: 6. The CDR3 DNA sequence: TGTGCCAGCAGGCCGGGGACAGGGATTCAGCCCCAGCATTTT. Protein product: CASRPGTGIQPQHF. Supplemented by reference TRBV28 and TRBJ1-5, the full variable domain reads DVKVTQSSRYLVKRTGEKVFLECVQDMDHENMFWYRQDPGLGLRLIYFSYDVKMKEKGDIPEGYSVSREKKERFSLILESASTNQTSMYLCASRPGTGIQPQHFGDGTRLSIL.

This sequence joins TRBV5-4 and TRBJ2-5, with D perhaps being TRBD1 or TRBD2 (5 bases each). The length of the CDR3 is 16 residues. Germline CDR1 reads SGHNT; CDR2 reads YYREEE (reference sequence). Trimming left V 3 bases short and J 1 base short, with 16 bases between. The CDR3 DNA reads as TGTGCCAGCAGCTCCCCCCGGGACGCCCTCCAAGAGACCCAGTACTTC. Residues: CASSSPRDALQETQYF.